This T cell receptor (beta chain) was documented in a study of monozygotic twins with cystic fibrosis. CDR3 length equals 12 residues. With 7 bases removed from V and 6 bases from J, the gap between germline ends came to 12 bases. The germline V gene encodes CDR1 MNHNS and CDR2 SASEGT. Some clones are missing from TCRdb's copy, which holds only in-frame ones; the method was immunoSEQ multiplex PCR. The sample yields about 15,000 clones, 95% to 99% seen once. This clone showed up just once. The sequence came from a girl aged 2 to 9 with cystic fibrosis. The chain combines TRBV6-1 with TRBJ1-2; D gene unclear. The sample was blood. The CDR3 bases are TGTGCCAGCAAGTATCCATTTGATGGCTACACCTTC. Protein product: CASKYPFDGYTF.